Sequencing of this T cell receptor (beta chain) was carried out in a study of shared clonotypes between healthy human individuals. Looking at the study overall: Ranging from 18 to 49 in age, donors were a couple of women and three men. Researchers assigned three CD4 naive, three CD4 memory, two CD8 naive and one CD8 memory plate to each donor. General study findings and limits: It was expected that sequencing depth would affect clonotype sharing among donors.

Clones were read by immunoSEQ multiplex PCR, and TCRdb kept only the in-frame ones, dropping some. The table lists about 2.4 million clones, around nine tenths of them singletons. With respect to this clone: No antigen is known for it.

The length of the CDR3 is 15 residues. The germline V gene encodes CDR1 SGHNT and CDR2 YYREEE (reference sequence). V lost 4 bases and J lost 3; bases outside the gene matches: 6. The V call is TRBV5-4, the J call TRBJ2-1, with 8 bases matching TRBD1. The sample comprised naive CD4+ T cells sorted from blood. Subset given: CD45RA+ positively selected. The receptor was derived from a man younger than 30 in good health. The CDR3 nucleotides are TGTGCCAGCAGCCGCCGGGACAGGAACTACAATGAGCAGTTCTTC. Its translation is CASSRRDRNYNEQFF.